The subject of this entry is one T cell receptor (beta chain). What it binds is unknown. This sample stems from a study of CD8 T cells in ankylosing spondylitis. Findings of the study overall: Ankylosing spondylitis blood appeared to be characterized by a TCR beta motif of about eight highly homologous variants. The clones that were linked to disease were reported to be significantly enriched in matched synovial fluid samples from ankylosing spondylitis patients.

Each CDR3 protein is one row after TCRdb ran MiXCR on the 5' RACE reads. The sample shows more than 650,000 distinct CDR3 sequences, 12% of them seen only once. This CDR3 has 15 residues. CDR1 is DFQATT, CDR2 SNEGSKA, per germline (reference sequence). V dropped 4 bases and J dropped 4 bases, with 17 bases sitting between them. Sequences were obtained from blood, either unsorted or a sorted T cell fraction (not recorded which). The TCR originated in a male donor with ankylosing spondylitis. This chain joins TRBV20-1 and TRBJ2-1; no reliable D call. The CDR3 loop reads CSAKIHVNRYNEQFF. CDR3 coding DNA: TGCAGTGCTAAGATCCACGTTAACCGGTACAATGAGCAGTTCTTC.